The next 11 T cell receptor beta chains were all read from a single sample in a study of graft-versus-host responses after intestinal transplantation. Sequencing used immunoSEQ multiplex PCR; TCRdb keeps in-frame clones, though not all of them. The sample yields some 19,000 clones, roughly 33% seen once. The sequences come from alloreactive CD4+ T cells from a mixed lymphocyte reaction culture, collected before transplantation. Noted subset: CFSE-low proliferating T cells sorted from roughly 6-day pre-transplant mixed lymphocyte reaction (GvH or HvG direction). These receptors were obtained from a human patient who was an organ donor for intestinal transplantation.

The genes are TRBV19 and TRBJ2-7; D might be TRBD1 or TRBD2, each matching 6 bases. V lost 1 base to trimming and J lost 0 bases, with 10 bases between them. The CDR3 consists of 15 residues. CDR1 LNHDA and CDR2 SQIVND come from the germline V gene (reference sequence). CDR3 nucleotides: TGTGCCAGTAGTATAGTTGGAGGGGGCTCCTACGAGCAGTACTTC. It codes for CASSIVGGGSYEQYF.

This clone was seen a handful of times. This chain links TRBV6-6 with TRBJ2-6; D not certain. Germline V lookup: CDR1 MNHNY, CDR2 SVGAGI (reference sequence). The CDR3 extends over 13 amino acids. The V end was cut by 5 bases, the J end by 2 bases, with 4 bases between. The CDR3 bases are TGTGCCAGCAGTGGAGCTGGGGCCAACGTCCTGACTTTC. It yields the protein CASSGAGANVLTF.

The rearrangement uses TRBV4-2 and TRBJ1-5; possibly TRBD1 for D (5 bases). CDR1 LGHNA and CDR2 YNFKEQ come from the germline V gene. V lost 0 bases to trimming and J lost 5 bases, with 20 bases between them. The CDR3 spans 18 residues. The CDR3 DNA reads TGTGCCAGCAGCCAAGATGGAAAGGTTGGGGGAGGTTATCAGCCCCAGCATTTT. Translated: CASSQDGKVGGGYQPQHF.

The chain has TRBV4-2 and TRBJ2-3; a possible D gene is TRBD1 (7 bases). The CDR3 runs to 15 residues. CDR1 LGHNA and CDR2 YNFKEQ come from the germline V gene. Trimming removed 3 bases at V and 4 bases at J, with 14 bases between. CDR3 coding DNA: TGTGCCAGCAGCCAGGGAGGACAGGCGGCAGATACGCAGTATTTT. It yields the protein CASSQGGQAADTQYF.

V is TRBV28 and J is TRBJ2-1; TRBD2 might be the D (6 bases). Per germline, CDR1 MDHEN and CDR2 SYDVKM. Trimming pared 3 bases from V and 9 bases from J, leaving 27 bases between. This CDR3 spans 18 amino acids. The CDR3 region has the DNA TGTGCCAGCAGTTTTCCAACCACCGGGACTCACGCTTTCCGTGAGCAGTTCTTC. Protein product: CASSFPTTGTHAFREQFF.

The rearrangement joins TRBV18 to TRBJ2-7; D may be TRBD2 (6 bases). The CDR3 has 14 residues. Germline CDR1 and CDR2: KGHSH and LQKENI. The V gene lost 2 bases and the J gene lost 7 bases, with 15 bases spanning the gap. The CDR3 DNA sequence: TGTGCCAGCTCACCAATGGCGGGACTGGGAGAGCAGTACTTC. It is translated as CASSPMAGLGEQYF.

This clone came up a few times. The rearrangement joins TRBV11-1 to TRBJ1-2, with D unresolved. The germline V gene encodes CDR1 SGHAT and CDR2 FQDESV (reference sequence). Trimming took 5 bases from V and 0 from J, leaving 7 bases between them. This CDR3 comprises 13 residues. The CDR3 here is CASSVGANYGYTF. The CDR3 DNA reads as TGTGCCAGCAGCGTGGGAGCTAACTATGGCTACACCTTC.

This sequence joins TRBV4-3 and TRBJ2-3; tentatively, D is TRBD2 (5 bases). In germline, CDR1 is LGHNA, CDR2 YSLEER. The CDR3 has 14 amino acids. Trimming took 2 bases from V and 7 from J, leaving 13 bases between them. Here the CDR3 reads CASSQNSAGYTQYF. The CDR3 DNA sequence: TGCGCCAGCAGCCAAAATAGCGCCGGGTATACGCAGTATTTT.

The rearrangement links TRBV7-8 to TRBJ2-5, with 10 bases fitting TRBD1. The CDR3 extends over 16 amino acids. The V and J ends lost 0 bases and 2 bases, in that order; junction bases with no gene match: 3. CDR1 is SGHVS and CDR2 is FQNEAQ in the germline V gene. This CDR3 is CASSLAWTGGQETQYF. The CDR3 DNA follows: TGTGCCAGCAGCTTAGCCTGGACAGGGGGGCAAGAGACCCAGTACTTC.

This clone is labeled as medium-sized. The CDR3 loop is CASALRGPSYEQYF. For the CDR3, the DNA is TGTGCCAGCGCCTTAAGGGGGCCCTCCTACGAGCAGTACTTC. The rearrangement uses TRBV27 and TRBJ2-7; 7 bases line up with TRBD1. The CDR3 sequence is 14 residues long. V lost 8 bases, J lost 0 bases, and 7 bases stayed unmatched. Germline CDR1 MNHEY, CDR2 SMNVEV (reference sequence).

This clone is medium-sized. This chain connects TRBV6-6 to TRBJ2-7; D could derive from TRBD1 or TRBD2 (5 bases each). The CDR3 length is 14 residues. The germline CDR1 and CDR2 sequences are MNHNY and SVGAGI (reference sequence). The V end lost 6 bases, the J end lost 6 bases, and 18 bases lay between the germline ends. The CDR3 DNA sequence: TGTGCCAGCAGCAGCCGGGACCTCCTTAGCGAGCAGTACTTC. It translates to CASSSRDLLSEQYF.